This TCR beta chain was recorded in a study of blood T cell repertoires in COVID-19. Some clones are missing from TCRdb's copy, which holds only in-frame ones; the method was immunoSEQ multiplex PCR. Of approximately 310,000 clones in the sample, approximately 81% were seen once. This clone showed up just once. Clinical history reported by participants formed the basis on which cohorts were assigned. The TCR sequence derives from a woman in her 30s who had been exposed to COVID-19. The source material was PBMCs or T cells enriched from blood (not recorded which).

The CDR3 here is CASSQSTPGTSHFF. The CDR3 region has the DNA TGCGCCAGCAGCCAGTCAACCCCCGGGACTAGTCATTTCTTC. This sequence joins TRBV4-1 and TRBJ2-1; 8 bases agree with TRBD2. This CDR3 has 14 amino acids. V was clipped by 3 bases and J by 16 bases; unmatched bases: 14. CDR1 is MGHRA and CDR2 is YSYEKL in the germline V gene.